Reported below is one TCR beta chain. The antigen is not known. CDR3 length: 15 amino acids. V dropped 3 bases and J dropped 0 bases, with 12 bases sitting between them. Germline V gene data show CDR1 as MNHEY and CDR2 as SVGAGI. Clones were read by immunoSEQ multiplex PCR, and TCRdb kept only the in-frame ones, dropping some. The sample has about 49,000 clones, nearly 95% seen once; the top ten hold about 1.5%. The data originate from a study of T cells in tuberculosis. This sample's time point: new active TB diagnosis, blood taken before or within 7 days of starting treatment. Study-level points and caveats: Active tuberculosis cases were adults; controls were adolescents. A GMM-specific repertoire classifier reached about 90% accuracy, AUROC approximately 0.9.

The sequence was collected from an adult with tuberculosis. The source material was PBMCs, sampled at tuberculosis diagnosis. V is TRBV6-5 and J is TRBJ2-7, with D tentatively TRBD1 (6 bases). The CDR3 loop reads CASSYTGQSSYEQYF. Here the CDR3 DNA reads TGTGCCAGCAGTTATACAGGACAGAGCTCCTACGAGCAGTACTTC.